This TCR beta chain was sequenced in a study of T cells in Graves' hyperthyroidism and ophthalmopathy (dated by TCRdb to 2018 to 2020). Turning to the overall study: Peripheral blood was sampled at the time of initial diagnosis, prior to any treatment. Thyroid tissue and blood T-cell repertoires from about six Graves' hyperthyroidism patients were also compared in the study. A discovery cohort of about a hundred patients, about 44 with Graves' ophthalmopathy and fewer than 65 with stable Graves' hyperthyroidism, was used to find distinguishing TCR V-J signatures. TCR Vbeta CDR3 sequencing of 120 to 150 peripheral blood samples (approximately 44 ophthalmopathy, roughly 72 hyperthyroidism and roughly 17 progressor patients) is reported in the paper. Whether ophthalmopathy could be predicted prospectively was tested in an independent validation cohort made up of some 20 hyperthyroidism patients plus 17 patients who later progressed to ophthalmopathy. The 90 or so discovery patients were randomly split 7:3 into training and test sets. Once sampling was done, hyperthyroidism patients were given methimazole at a starting dose of 30 mg daily, whereas ophthalmopathy patients were given high-dose intravenous methylprednisolone. Findings and caveats that apply to the study as a whole: During validation, the model predicted progression to ophthalmopathy a median of approximately six months ahead of onset, with almost 71% sensitivity and more than 72% specificity. In cross-validation, a model built on a 13 V-J signature told ophthalmopathy apart from stable hyperthyroidism with approximately 91% sensitivity and roughly 81% specificity, and in testing the same model reached 80%/75%. Most expanded thyroid clonotypes (frequency above 0.001) were also detected in blood, suggesting blood repertoires may reflect thyroid immune responses. Sample size was not statistically predetermined, and blinding of investigators to group allocation was not performed.

TCR beta CDR3 regions were amplified from RNA transcripts. For the first round of RT-PCR on the TCR CDR3, the HTBI primer set was used together with the Qiagen OneStep RT-PCR kit. The libraries were constructed in a second round of multiplex PCR and then size-selected and purified. Sequencing of the libraries was done on an Illumina HiSeq2000 using paired-end 100 bp reads. On the authors' methods: Raw data were processed with SOAPnuke, discarding reads with adapters, uncalled bases, mean Phred below 15, or no exact constant-primer or identifier match. High-quality paired reads were merged using COPE v1.2.5, and each unique nucleotide sequence was defined as a clonotype. Clonotypes were aligned to IMGT TRBV, TRBD and TRBJ reference segments using MiTCR v1.1. The analysis included only V-J combinations with a frequency above 0.0001, which together covered over 98% of the repertoires. The TCS score was defined as the ratio of F50 (clonal expansion) to E x V (chaos), calculated using BLOSUM62-based TCRdist between CDR3 peptides within each V-J. Welch's t-statistics and random forest reduced fewer than 600 V-J features to roughly 13, which were used in a naive Bayes classifier (R e1071). TCRdb reprocessing: public reads trimmed at Q25 with fastp, clones called with MiXCR, in-frame beta chains kept. When rows share a CDR3 protein, they turn into one entry using the most common DNA and genes. Here the V and J calls rest on TCRdb's processing, not on the authors' analysis. This sample gives hundreds of thousands of distinct CDR3 sequences in total; around a quarter of them show up just once. The ten biggest clones cover 11% of the sample.

The CDR3 contains 13 residues, cysteine and phenylalanine counted. Only the CDR3 portion is preserved as DNA: 39 bases, with reading frame beginning at the first base. Via the germline V gene, CDR1 is MGHRA and CDR2 YSYEKL. V drops 8 bases and J drops 0 bases, leaving 10 bases in between. Moderately to severely active disease, a Clinical Activity Score of at least 3, a NOSPECS grade of at least 4, and a duration under 3 months were present in ophthalmopathy patients. Exclusion was applied to patients with uncontrolled infections, other autoimmune diseases, pregnancy or lactation. Diagnoses were based on clinical symptoms, serum thyroxine and TRAb, thyroid ultrasound and orbital computed tomography. Ficoll-Paque density gradient centrifugation was used to isolate PBMCs from 8 to 10 ml of fresh peripheral blood. Total RNA was extracted using Trizol reagent, and RNA quality was assessed on an Agilent 2100 Bioanalyzer.

This clonotype showed up many times. Its antigen remains unidentified. Base qualities were left out, and no much larger clone turns up one base away. The origin of this receptor is a woman under 40 with Graves' ophthalmopathy. The sequence links TRBV4-1 to TRBJ1-1, with an unclear D gene assignment. The sequenced sample was blood. The sequenced DNA: TGCGCCAGCGGTTGGAGTTTGAACACTGAAGCTTTCTTT. This translates into CASGWSLNTEAFF.